These 27 T cell receptor beta chains were sequenced from one sample in a study of cytomegalovirus exposure and HLA in healthy donors (dated by TCRdb to the late 2010s). The method behind the library was the immunoSEQ multiplex PCR assay. The multiplex PCR relied on a mix of 60 forward primers for TCR Vbeta segments and 13 reverse primers for TCR Jbeta segments. Held by TCRdb, this immuneACCESS table contains in-frame sequences only and omits some clones. Under half of the omission traces to an unresolved V gene where checked; the cause of the rest is unknown. This sample gives around 120,000 clones in total; 75% to 90% of them show up just once. The ten largest clones take up under 3.5% of the sample. The sequencing input was PBMCs. These receptors came from a male donor in good health and CMV-seronegative.

The chain employs TRBV7-8 and TRBJ1-6; D is possibly TRBD1 (5 bases). CDR1 SGHVS and CDR2 FQNEAQ come from the germline V gene. The CDR3 spans 15 residues. V lost 0 bases and J lost 7, with 10 bases in between. Here the CDR3 reads CASSLARARNSPLHF. The CDR3 bases are TGTGCCAGCAGCTTAGCCAGGGCGCGGAATTCACCCCTCCACTTT.

The sample holds a few counts of this clone. The chain has TRBV7-2 and TRBJ2-1; D is unresolved. CDR1 SGHTA and CDR2 FQGNSA come from the germline V gene. V lost 2 bases and J 4 bases, leaving 15 bases between the germline ends. The CDR3 extends over 16 amino acids. The CDR3 sequence: CASSLNFLGVYNEQFF. The CDR3 DNA is TGTGCCAGCAGCTTAAATTTCCTAGGTGTGTACAATGAGCAGTTCTTC.

V gene TRBV6-6 combines with J gene TRBJ2-3; 9 bases fit TRBD2. Germline lookup yields CDR1 MNHNY and CDR2 SVGAGI (reference sequence). V shed 2 bases and J 3 bases; nucleotides not matched to a gene: 6. The CDR3 length is 16 residues. Written as DNA, the CDR3 is TGTGCCAGCAGTTACCGTAGCGGGGGCTCAACAGATACGCAGTATTTT. Translating gives CASSYRSGGSTDTQYF.

This clone was picked up a small number of times. This rearrangement joins TRBV10-3 to TRBJ2-6, with 13 bases matching TRBD2. The V and J ends lost 6 bases and 0 bases, in that order; junction bases with no gene match: 11. Looked up from germline, CDR1 is ENHRY and CDR2 is SYGVKD. The CDR3 consists of 20 residues. The CDR3: CAIRTSGRIMASSGANVLTF. In DNA, the CDR3 is TGTGCCATCAGGACTAGCGGGAGGATAATGGCTTCCTCTGGGGCCAACGTCCTGACTTTC.

The chain is built from TRBV13 and TRBJ2-5; 10 nucleotides align to TRBD2. Trimming took 5 bases from V and 5 from J; bases not matched to a gene: 11. The CDR3 totals 16 residues. Germline V lookup: CDR1 PRHDT, CDR2 FYEKMQ (reference sequence). The CDR3 sequence is CASSQRPSGGGETQYF. The CDR3 bases are TGTGCCAGCAGCCAGAGACCTAGCGGGGGAGGGGAGACCCAGTACTTC.

Note on this clone: The junction and the germline gene differ at one end; a read error may be behind it. The chain joins TRBV7-9 to TRBJ1-6; 7 bases line up with TRBD1. The CDR3 loop spans 16 amino acids. Germline V gene data show CDR1 as SEHNR and CDR2 as FQNEAQ (reference sequence). CDR3 in amino acids: CSSSFDRVRHNSPLHF. The CDR3 DNA reads as TGTTCCAGCAGCTTCGACAGGGTTCGACATAATTCACCCCTCCACTTT.

The chain links TRBV7-8 to TRBJ2-4, with 7 bases lining up with TRBD2. Losses at the gene ends were 1 base for V and 9 bases for J; bases not matched to a gene: 0. This CDR3 is 12 amino acids long. Germline CDR1 is SGHVS and CDR2 is FQNEAQ. CDR3 sequence reads: CASSLERGIQYF. The CDR3, as DNA: TGTGCCAGCAGCTTAGAGCGGGGCATTCAGTACTTC.

For this clone: This likely reflects a read error, since a far larger clone is one base away. J is TRBJ2-1 and V is TRBV27; 7 positions agree with TRBD2. Germline assignment: CDR1 MNHEY and CDR2 SMNVEV (reference sequence). The CDR3 spans 15 residues. The CDR3 nucleotides read TGTGCCAGCAGTCTGACTAGCCGTCTACTAAATGAGCAGCTCTTC. Translated, it gives CASSLTSRLLNEQLF.

This chain joins TRBV29-1 and TRBJ1-4, with a tentative D call TRBD1 (6 bases). Trimming removed 4 bases from V and 8 bases from J, with 14 bases in between. The V gene's germline CDR1 is SQVTM and CDR2 ANQGSEA. The CDR3 covers 13 residues. DNA for the CDR3: TGCAGCGTTGCAGGCCTGAGGGGGGAAAAACTGTTTTTT. The encoded protein is CSVAGLRGEKLFF.

The rearrangement joins TRBV30 to TRBJ1-3, with a possible D match to TRBD1 (5 bases). The CDR3 runs 14 residues. With 0 bases removed from V and 4 bases from J, the gap between germline ends came to 10 bases. Germline V gene lookup returns CDR1 GTSNPN and CDR2 SVGIG (reference sequence). CDR3 in DNA: TGTGCCTGGAGTGTGGGGGGGGACGGAAACACCATATATTTT. Protein sequence: CAWSVGGDGNTIYF. The full variable domain, completed using reference TRBV30 and TRBJ1-3, is SQTIHQWPATLVQPVGSPLSLECTVEGTSNPNLYWYRQAAGRGLQLLFYSVGIGQISSEVPQNLSASRPQDRQFILSSKKLLLSDSGFYLCAWSVGGDGNTIYFGEGSWLTVV.

The rearrangement joins TRBV9 to TRBJ2-1; TRBD1 aligns across 7 bases. Per germline, CDR1 SGDLS and CDR2 YYNGEE. The CDR3 is made up of 16 amino acids. V lost 2 bases and J lost 0; bases outside the gene matches: 5. CDR3 in amino acids: CASSVDRVPSYNEQFF. In DNA form, the CDR3 reads TGTGCCAGCAGCGTCGACAGGGTGCCCTCCTACAATGAGCAGTTCTTC.

The gene calls are TRBV30 and TRBJ1-5; 9 nucleotides agree with TRBD1. The CDR3 runs to 18 residues. From germline, CDR1 is GTSNPN and CDR2 SVGIG (reference sequence). The V and J ends lost 1 base and 0 bases, in that order; junction bases with no gene match: 10. CDR3 protein: CAWSGGQGKTSSNQPQHF. CDR3 DNA sequence: TGTGCCTGGAGTGGGGGACAGGGCAAAACTAGTAGCAATCAGCCCCAGCATTTT.

V and J are TRBV9 and TRBJ2-3; 9 bases agree with TRBD2. J lost 6 bases, V lost 2 bases, and 7 bases had no gene match. The CDR3 spans 15 residues. Germline V gene sequence: CDR1 SGDLS, CDR2 YYNGEE. In DNA, the CDR3 is TGTGCCAGCAGCGTTGTGCGGGGGGGATATGATACGCAGTATTTT. Protein sequence: CASSVVRGGYDTQYF.

The V gene is TRBV4-1, the J gene TRBJ2-4; 7 bases agree with TRBD1. CDR1 is MGHRA, CDR2 YSYEKL, per germline. The CDR3 is 17 residues long. After removal of 1 base from V and 3 bases from J, the junction contained 9 bases not matched to a gene. DNA for the CDR3: TGCGCCAGCAGCCAAGGTTACAGGGGACGGGGCAAAAACATTCAGTACTTC. This sequence encodes CASSQGYRGRGKNIQYF.

The CDR3 DNA is TGCGCCAGCAGCCCCATAAGCGGAGGGCGGGTAACCGGGGAGCTGTTTTTT. Its translation: CASSPISGGRVTGELFF. V and J are TRBV4-1 and TRBJ2-2; possible D gene TRBD2, 6 bases. The germline CDR1 and CDR2 sequences are MGHRA and YSYEKL. Trimming stripped 4 bases from V and 5 bases from J, with 20 bases between. The CDR3 runs to 17 residues.

This clone was observed once. This chain uses TRBV7-2 with TRBJ1-2, with a possible D match to TRBD1 (5 bases). The CDR3 sequence is 14 residues long. Trimming cost V 1 base and J 5 bases, with 11 bases left between them. Germline lookup yields CDR1 SGHTA and CDR2 FQGNSA. CDR3 in DNA: TGTGCCAGCAGCTTAGTGACAGATAGTTATGGCTACACCTTC. Its protein product is CASSLVTDSYGYTF.

The CDR3 DNA sequence: TGTGCCAGCACCCAACCCGGGACAGGGGTTTACGGCTACACCTTC. It specifies CASTQPGTGVYGYTF. The chain carries TRBV6-1 and TRBJ1-2; TRBD1 matches 10 bases. The CDR3 totals 15 residues. Germline trimming cut 7 bases from V and 8 bases from J; bases unmatched to any gene: 13. Germline lookup yields CDR1 MNHNS and CDR2 SASEGT.

The sample holds one count of this clone. This chain joins TRBV10-1 and TRBJ1-1; D gene ambiguous. The V and J ends lost 3 bases and 1 base respectively, with 9 bases between them. CDR1 and CDR2 (germline): WNHNN, SYGVQD (reference sequence). The CDR3 extends over 14 amino acids. CDR3 sequence (DNA): TGCGCCAGCAGTGAATCCAGTTCGAACACTGAAGCTTTCTTT. Protein sequence: CASSESSSNTEAFF.

A few counts support this clone. V gene TRBV2 combines with J gene TRBJ1-4; 9 bases fit TRBD1. Per the germline V gene, CDR1 is SNHLY and CDR2 is FYNNEI. Trimming took 7 bases from V and 12 from J; bases not matched to a gene: 15. This CDR3 region has 15 residues. The CDR3 is CASTSPGTGIKELFF. CDR3 DNA sequence: TGTGCCAGCACCTCCCCCGGGACAGGGATCAAGGAACTGTTTTTT.

The V call is TRBV30, the J call TRBJ1-2, with 8 positions matching TRBD1. CDR1 is GTSNPN and CDR2 is SVGIG in the germline V gene (reference sequence). This CDR3 comprises 13 residues. Trimming at V came to 2 bases and at J to 7 bases, leaving 6 bases not matched to a gene. The CDR3 DNA reads as TGTGCCTGGAGTTCAGGGGGCGGGGGTGGCTACACCTTC. Translating gives CAWSSGGGGGYTF.

The genes are TRBV18 and TRBJ2-1; D gene ambiguous. CDR1 is KGHSH, CDR2 LQKENI, per germline. The V end lost 2 bases, the J end lost 6 bases, and 11 bases lay between the germline ends. The CDR3 length is 14 residues. The CDR3 nucleotides read TGTGCCAGCTCACCAGAACAGCTAACCAATGAGCAGTTCTTC. Its translation is CASSPEQLTNEQFF.

The genes are TRBV19 and TRBJ2-7, with TRBD2 matching 7 bases. The CDR3 length is 14 residues. J lost 1 base, V lost 5 bases, and 5 bases had no gene match. From germline, CDR1 is LNHDA and CDR2 SQIVND (reference sequence). The CDR3: CASSGRGLSYEQYF. CDR3 sequence (DNA): TGTGCCAGTAGTGGGAGGGGACTATCCTACGAGCAGTACTTC. Using reference TRBV19 and TRBJ2-7 for the parts outside the CDR3, the full variable domain is DGGITQSPKYLFRKEGQNVTLSCEQNLNHDAMYWYRQDPGQGLRLIYYSQIVNDFQKGDIAEGYSVSREKKESFPLTVTSAQKNPTAFYLCASSGRGLSYEQYFGPGTRLTVT.

The J gene is TRBJ1-1, the V gene TRBV7-2; D unresolved. V gave up 3 bases and J gave up 1 base, with 9 bases separating them. This CDR3 contains 14 residues. The V gene's germline CDR1 is SGHTA and CDR2 FQGNSA. CDR3 loop: CASSFGAANTEAFF. In DNA form, the CDR3 reads TGTGCCAGCAGCTTTGGAGCCGCGAACACTGAAGCTTTCTTT. Supplemented by reference TRBV7-2 and TRBJ1-1, the full variable domain reads GAGVSQSPSNKVTEKGKDVELRCDPISGHTALYWYRQSLGQGLEFLIYFQGNSAPDKSGLPSDRFSAERTGGSVSTLTIQRTQQEDSAVYLCASSFGAANTEAFFGQGTRLTVV.

V gene TRBV18 combines with J gene TRBJ1-1; no clear D. The germline V gene encodes CDR1 KGHSH and CDR2 LQKENI. The CDR3 contains 15 residues. Between the trimmed V and J ends, which lost 1 base and 3 bases, there was a span of 12 bases. This chain's CDR3 is CASSPRSGSDTEAFF. The CDR3 DNA reads TGTGCCAGCTCACCACGATCAGGTTCTGACACTGAAGCTTTCTTT.

The chain combines TRBV5-1 with TRBJ1-6, with TRBD1 identical over 9 bases. Germline CDR1 and CDR2: SGHRS and YFSETQ. J lost 9 bases, V lost 3 bases, and 7 bases had no gene match. This CDR3 comprises 15 residues. This CDR3 is CASSYGQGLRSPLHF. The CDR3, as DNA: TGCGCCAGCAGCTATGGACAGGGGCTACGTTCACCCCTCCACTTT.

The chain is built from TRBV30 and TRBJ1-1; a possible D gene is TRBD1 (5 bases). This CDR3 has 13 amino acids. The germline V gene encodes CDR1 GTSNPN and CDR2 SVGIG (reference sequence). Trimming removed 3 bases from V and 5 bases from J, with 13 bases in between. The CDR3 spells CAWRPRVGTEAFF. DNA of the CDR3: TGTGCCTGGAGACCCAGGGTGGGGACTGAAGCTTTCTTT.

Only a few counts were recorded for this clone. The chain combines TRBV19 with TRBJ1-2; 7 nucleotides line up with TRBD1. Trimming removed 5 bases from V and 8 bases from J; junction bases left unmatched: 11. Germline V gives CDR1 LNHDA, CDR2 SQIVND (reference sequence). The CDR3 length is 14 residues. CDR3 sequence reads: CASSPDRVVGGYTF. The CDR3 nucleotides read TGTGCCAGTAGTCCAGACAGGGTGGTCGGCGGCTACACCTTC.